This T cell receptor beta chain was obtained from a study of response to subunit inactivated influenza vaccine (dated by TCRdb to 2016 to 2018). Notes on the research overall: The study used deep quantitative T cell receptor repertoire profiling to track responses to a trivalent subunit inactivated influenza vaccine.

General study outcomes and caveats: The authors suggested that each seasonal influenza vaccination may recruit only a limited number of new T cells.

Deletion took 8 bases off V and 2 bases off J, with a span of 16 bases between the germline ends. The germline V gene (reference sequence) yields MNHEY for CDR1 and SMNVEV for CDR2. Its CDR3 holds 14 amino acids, cysteine through phenylalanine. Here the CDR3 DNA is all that survives: 42 bases in frame from base 1. To note about this clonotype: Its antigen target is currently unknown. The record has no base qualities; no much larger clone is one base away.

In the paper's terms, the time point label means: 45 days after influenza vaccine administration. The library came from RT-PCR. TCRdb lists the instrument as Illumina HiSeq 2500. TCRdb applied fastp at Q25 and MiXCR to the public reads, then kept only in-frame beta chains. Identical CDR3 protein sequences are pooled into one entry, listed with their most common genes and DNA. The sample yields about 500,000 distinct CDR3 sequences; roughly 13% were counted once. The biggest ten clones account for roughly 14% of the sample. The sequenced sample was PBMCs from blood, obtained about 40 days after vaccination. Recombination linked TRBV27 to TRBJ2-7; the D segment could be TRBD1, given 8 matching bases. This TCR derives from a man aged 45-65 years who received an inactivated influenza vaccine. Donor details come from another sample of the same person, matched by shared clones. The CDR3 has the sequence CASHGGDRPYEQYF. The nucleotides read TGTGCCAGCCATGGGGGGGACAGGCCCTACGAGCAGTACTTC.